Shown below are 18 T cell receptor beta chains from a single sample sequenced in a study of identical twins. TCRdb reprocessed the 5' RACE reads via MiXCR and lists one record per CDR3 protein. Of about 690,000 distinct CDR3 sequences listed, approximately 21% are singletons. These sequences were also reported in another study, on T cells expressing NK-cell markers.

The sequenced material came from PBMCs. These receptors were obtained from a woman aged 18 to 35 in good health.

This clonotype has more than one count but fewer than ten. The chain employs TRBV20-1 and TRBJ2-7; 11 bases fit TRBD2. The germline gives CDR1 DFQATT, CDR2 SNEGSKA (reference sequence). Unmatched junction bases numbered 5, after V lost 3 bases and J lost 4 bases. The length of the CDR3 is 14 residues. The chain's CDR3 is CSARVLAGGYEQYF. The CDR3 bases are TGCAGTGCTAGGGTGCTAGCGGGAGGTTACGAGCAGTACTTC.

The table lists this clonotype with a few counts. This chain connects TRBV29-1 to TRBJ2-5; 8 bases are a match to TRBD1. Germline V gene data show CDR1 as SQVTM and CDR2 as ANQGSEA. This CDR3 comprises 13 residues. The V and J ends lost 5 bases and 3 bases, in that order; junction bases with no gene match: 5. This chain's CDR3 is CSVRQGIKETQYF. CDR3 DNA sequence: TGCAGCGTTCGACAGGGGATAAAAGAGACCCAGTACTTC.

The chain has TRBV20-1 and TRBJ1-1, with D tentatively TRBD1 (5 bases). Trimming removed 1 base at V and 0 bases at J, with 15 bases between. Germline values: CDR1 DFQATT, CDR2 SNEGSKA (reference sequence). The CDR3 consists of 16 residues. The CDR3 loop is CSARVSGGDMNTEAFF. The CDR3 DNA sequence: TGCAGTGCTAGAGTGTCGGGGGGTGATATGAACACTGAAGCTTTCTTT.

This clonotype was recorded at least ten times. The gene calls are TRBV12-3 or TRBV12-4 and TRBJ1-2; weak D call: TRBD1 (5 bases). The CDR3 totals 12 residues. V dropped 2 bases and J dropped 6 bases, with 7 bases sitting between them. The CDR3 DNA follows: TGTGCCAGCAGTTTACGGGGACATGGCTACACCTTC. Its protein product is CASSLRGHGYTF.

The V and J genes are TRBV25-1 and TRBJ2-1; 10 nucleotides match TRBD1. The J segment lost 8 bases and the V segment lost 6 bases, leaving 13 bases of the junction unmatched. The CDR3 extends over 16 amino acids. The germline gives CDR1 MGHDK, CDR2 SYGVNS. CDR3 amino acids: CASRVPPGQGTDEQFF. CDR3 DNA sequence: TGTGCCAGCAGGGTCCCGCCGGGACAGGGGACCGATGAGCAGTTCTTC.

The chain recombines TRBV7-3 with TRBJ2-1; the D gene is possibly TRBD2 (5 bases). The V end was cut by 2 bases, the J end by 8 bases, with 16 bases between. The germline CDR1 and CDR2 sequences are SGHTA and FQGTGA. There are 15 residues in the CDR3. CDR3 loop: CASSLVLGPLDEQFF. The CDR3 nucleotides read TGTGCCAGCAGCTTAGTACTAGGGCCTTTGGATGAGCAGTTCTTC. Full variable domain (rest looked up from reference TRBV7-3 and TRBJ2-1): GAGVSQTPSNKVTEKGKYVELRCDPISGHTALYWYRQSLGQGPEFLIYFQGTGAADDSGLPNDRFFAVRPEGSVSTLKIQRTERGDSAVYLCASSLVLGPLDEQFFGPGTRLTVL.

The V call is TRBV14, the J call TRBJ2-1; no reliable D call. Germline CDR1 reads SGHDN; CDR2 reads FVKESK. Trimming left V 5 bases short and J 0 bases short, with 8 bases between. The CDR3 extends over 14 amino acids. This CDR3 reads CASSDTGSYNEQFF. As DNA, the CDR3 is TGTGCCAGCAGCGATACCGGCTCCTACAATGAGCAGTTCTTC.

This clonotype appeared a few times. The chain uses TRBV5-1 and TRBJ2-3; D gene ambiguous. The CDR3 has 15 residues. Germline CDR1 reads SGHRS; CDR2 reads YFSETQ. Trimming took 4 bases from V and 0 from J, leaving 12 bases between them. In DNA, the CDR3 is TGCGCCAGCAGCGGAGACGGTTTAAGCACAGATACGCAGTATTTT. Translating gives CASSGDGLSTDTQYF. The full variable domain, with the rest looked up from reference TRBV5-1 and TRBJ2-3, is KAGVTQTPRYLIKTRGQQVTLSCSPISGHRSVSWYQQTPGQGLQFLFEYFSETQRNKGNFPGRFSGRQFSNSRSEMNVSTLELGDSALYLCASSGDGLSTDTQYFGPGTRLTVL.

J is TRBJ2-2 and V is TRBV15; D not certain. Trimming took off 0 bases at V and 7 bases at J, with 9 bases between the two ends. Per germline, CDR1 LNHNV and CDR2 YYDKDF (reference sequence). The CDR3 covers 14 residues. The DNA for the CDR3 is TGTGCCACCAGCAGAGATCTCACTGACGGGGAGCTGTTTTTT. Residues: CATSRDLTDGELFF.

The chain uses TRBV12-3 or TRBV12-4 and TRBJ1-5, with a possible D match to TRBD1 (6 bases). The CDR3 sequence is 15 residues long. Trimming stripped 8 bases from V and 3 bases from J, with 17 bases between. The CDR3 loop is CASGEQGIANQPQHF. The CDR3 DNA reads as TGTGCCAGCGGCGAACAGGGAATCGCCAATCAGCCCCAGCATTTT.

The chain carries TRBV5-5 and TRBJ1-1; D is possibly TRBD1 (5 bases). CDR1 and CDR2 (germline): SGHKS, YYEKEE (reference sequence). The germline V and J ends were trimmed by 0 bases and 5 bases, with 17 bases remaining between them. There are 16 residues in the CDR3. CDR3: CASSLGYPTVATEAFF. The CDR3 bases are TGTGCCAGCAGCTTGGGATACCCGACAGTTGCGACTGAAGCTTTCTTT.

This clonotype occurred a few times. The J gene is TRBJ2-7, the V gene TRBV7-8, with D unresolved. This CDR3 spans 12 amino acids. Germline V gene sequence: CDR1 SGHVS, CDR2 FQNEAQ. V was shortened by 5 bases and J by 3 bases, with 8 bases between the two germline ends. The CDR3 bases are TGTGCCAGCAGCCTCGGGTACTACGAGCAGTACTTC. Encoded protein: CASSLGYYEQYF.

The rearrangement joins TRBV20-1 to TRBJ2-2; 9 nucleotides align to TRBD1. Per germline, CDR1 DFQATT and CDR2 SNEGSKA (reference sequence). V gave up 6 bases and J gave up 3 bases; unmatched junction bases: 8. This CDR3 contains 15 residues. This CDR3 reads CSAPGQGRDTGELFF. The CDR3 DNA is TGCAGTGCACCGGGACAGGGAAGGGACACCGGGGAGCTGTTTTTT.

There are many counts of this clonotype. The chain recombines TRBV12-3 or TRBV12-4 with TRBJ1-1; 7 nucleotides line up with TRBD1. CDR3 length: 15 amino acids. The J segment lost 1 base and the V segment lost 3 bases, leaving 5 bases of the junction unmatched. DNA of the CDR3: TGTGCCAGCAGTTTCCCCGGGACAGCGAACACTGAAGCTTTCTTT. Protein: CASSFPGTANTEAFF.

This clonotype was seen repeatedly, ten times or more. The chain joins TRBV5-1 to TRBJ2-1; 9 bases are a match to TRBD2. The CDR3 has 16 amino acids. Trimming removed 0 bases from V and 0 bases from J; junction bases left unmatched: 1. The germline CDR1 and CDR2 sequences are SGHRS and YFSETQ. CDR3 protein: CASSLVSGSSYNEQFF. In nucleotides, the CDR3 is TGCGCCAGCAGCTTGGTTAGCGGGAGCTCCTACAATGAGCAGTTCTTC.

This clonotype turned up a few times. The chain combines TRBV20-1 with TRBJ2-5, with TRBD2 matching 8 bases. This CDR3 is 14 amino acids long. Looked up from germline, CDR1 is DFQATT and CDR2 is SNEGSKA (reference sequence). V lost 3 bases, J lost 4 bases, and 7 bases stayed unmatched. CDR3 in DNA: TGCAGTGCTAGGGCCGGGAGGGTCCGAGAGACCCAGTACTTC. Protein sequence: CSARAGRVRETQYF.

The chain couples TRBV7-9 to TRBJ1-2; D uncertain. V was cut by 5 bases and J by 0 bases, with 16 bases left in between. The CDR3 sequence is 16 residues long. Germline V gives CDR1 SEHNR, CDR2 FQNEAQ (reference sequence). The CDR3, as DNA: TGTGCCAGCAGCGGGCCCCACCGGGGAGCTAACTATGGCTACACCTTC. Translation: CASSGPHRGANYGYTF. The variable domain in full, completed from reference TRBV7-9 and TRBJ1-2, reads DTGVSQNPRHKITKRGQNVTFRCDPISEHNRLYWYRQTLGQGPEFLTYFQNEAQLEKSRLLSDRFSAERPKGSFSTLEIQRTEQGDSAMYLCASSGPHRGANYGYTFGSGTRLTVV.

J is TRBJ2-1 and V is TRBV20-1; TRBD2 agrees at 7 bases. CDR3 length: 13 amino acids. In germline, CDR1 is DFQATT, CDR2 SNEGSKA (reference sequence). With V trimmed by 6 bases and J by 6 bases, 8 bases remained unmatched. The CDR3 bases are TGCAGTGCACTTGGGAGGGCCGTCAATGAGCAGTTCTTC. This encodes CSALGRAVNEQFF.